This TCR beta chain was recovered during a study of CD8+ T cells in alopecia areata. Across the study: Patients in the study were on tofacitinib for 6 to 18 months, then off it for 6 months.

Reverse transcribed after extraction, RNA yielded cDNA as the sequencing template. Data came from immunoSEQ multiplex PCR; TCRdb stores just in-frame clones and leaves some out. The table includes about 200,000 clones, around 57% detected once. As to treatment: oral pan-JAK inhibitor, 5-10 mg twice daily. Deletions cut 1 base from V and 2 bases from J, with 7 bases between. The CDR3 runs to 14 residues. Germline CDR1 and CDR2: KGHSH and LQKENI. The sample here was CD4+ T cells sorted from blood, taken at week 4, from a patient treated with tofacitinib. The gene calls are TRBV18 and TRBJ2-3; maybe TRBD2 (6 bases). This sequence was found in a human donor with alopecia areata. CDR3 DNA: TGTGCCAGCTCACCACTAGCGGCCACAGATACGCAGTATTTT. It yields the protein CASSPLAATDTQYF.